A selection of T cell receptor beta chains follows, all from one sample in a study of blood T cell repertoires in COVID-19. Repertoires were generated with immunoSEQ multiplex PCR, while TCRdb's copy carries only in-frame clones and drops some. The sample shows 150,000 to 200,000 clones, nearly 80% of them seen only once. What was sequenced was peripheral blood. These receptors originate from a woman between 65 and 79 years old with acute or convalescent COVID-19. Both conserved end residues are part of each CDR3. The D gene is left open where the match is weak. A row's size may be missing; if present it is once, few, many or a size class.

j_call v_call clone_size d_call cdr3_nt cdr3_aa
TRBJ1-4 TRBV2 - - TGTGCCAGCGTTCTTGGAGGGGCAACTAATGAAAAACTGTTTTTT CASVLGGATNEKLFF
TRBJ1-5 TRBV28 - - TGTGCCAGCAGGACCAGGTGGGGCAATCAGCCCCAGCATTTT CASRTRWGNQPQHF
TRBJ2-3 TRBV30 - - TGTGCCTGGAGTGGGGGGGGCGCAGATACGCAGTATTTT CAWSGGGADTQYF
TRBJ2-1 TRBV28 once TRBD2 TGTGCCAGCAGTTTGCTAGCGGGAGGCTTCGGGCAAGGGCAGTTCTTC CASSLLAGGFGQGQFF
TRBJ2-7 TRBV5-6 few TRBD1 TGTGCCAGCAGCGCTCGACAGGGTGTAAACGAGCAGTACTTC CASSARQGVNEQYF
TRBJ1-2 TRBV19 - - TGTGCCAGTAGTACGGAACAGGGATGGAATGGCTACACCTTC CASSTEQGWNGYTF
TRBJ1-1 TRBV5-6 - - TGTGCCAGCAGCTTCGTGCAGGGCATAACTGAAGCTTTCTTT CASSFVQGITEAFF
TRBJ2-5 TRBV19 - - TGTGCCAGTAGGGGTGGCGGGGAGACCCAGTACTTC CASRGGGETQYF
TRBJ2-5 TRBV29-1 - - TGCAGCGTCCTACTAGTTACCCGACCCCAGTACTTC CSVLLVTRPQYF
TRBJ1-1 TRBV9 - - TGTGCCAGCAGCCCTCAGACAGCGGGGAACACTGAAGCTTTCTTT CASSPQTAGNTEAFF
TRBJ2-7 TRBV7-2 - TRBD1 TGTGCCAGCAGCTTTTCGGGACAGGGGATCGAGCAGTACTTC CASSFSGQGIEQYF
TRBJ1-4 TRBV18 once - TGTGCCAGCTCACCGCCTCCGGCGGGCGAAAAACTGTTTTTT CASSPPPAGEKLFF
TRBJ2-2 TRBV5-1 - - TGCGCCAGCAGCTTGAGAGGCGGGGACACCGGGGAGCTGTTTTTT CASSLRGGDTGELFF
TRBJ2-5 TRBV18 - TRBD2 TGTGCCAGCTCACCAGGACTAGCGGGATATGAGACCCAGTACTTC CASSPGLAGYETQYF
TRBJ2-2 TRBV6-1 - - TGTGCCAGCAGTGATTCATCGCTGGATTGGCGGCCCGGGGAGCTGTTTTTT CASSDSSLDWRPGELFF
TRBJ1-6 TRBV3-1/TRBV3-2 - - TGTGCCAGCAGCCCAAAAAGCCGGCAGGGCCGTGGCAGTTGGTCACCCCTCCACTTT CASSPKSRQGRGSWSPLHF
TRBJ2-2 TRBV6-5 - - TGTGCCAGCAGTTACTCGAAGGCAGGGGTGACCGGGGAGCTGTTTTTT CASSYSKAGVTGELFF
TRBJ2-1 TRBV3-1/TRBV3-2 - - TGTGCCAGCAGCCAAGCTCACAGGCTAGCGTTCAATGAGCAGTTCTTC CASSQAHRLAFNEQFF
TRBJ2-2 TRBV24-1 - TRBD1 TGTGCCACCAGTGATTTGCCCGGGACAGGGGGTTATGGGGAGCTGTTTTTT CATSDLPGTGGYGELFF
TRBJ2-5 TRBV20-1 - TRBD1 TGCAGTGCTAGTGGGGACAGGGGCTTCGAAGAGACCCAGTACTTC CSASGDRGFEETQYF
TRBJ1-2 TRBV9 few - TGTGCCAGCAGCGTCGAAGGGGGAACAGGAGGCTACACCTTC CASSVEGGTGGYTF
TRBJ1-5 TRBV5-1 - TRBD1 TGCGCCAGCAGCTTGGGACAGGGTGATCAGCCCCAGCATTTT CASSLGQGDQPQHF
TRBJ2-1 TRBV11-2 few - TGTGCCAGCAGCCGAGGGACTCGATTTAGCTCCTACAATGAGCAGTTCTTC CASSRGTRFSSYNEQFF
TRBJ2-2 TRBV6-4 - - TGTGCCAGCAGTGACCCTGGGGGGACTTCGCCCGGGGAGCTGTTTTTT CASSDPGGTSPGELFF
TRBJ2-1 TRBV2 once - TGTGCCAGCAGTGAAGGAACTAGTAACCACAATGAGCAGTTCTTC CASSEGTSNHNEQFF
TRBJ1-6 TRBV4-2 once - TGTGCCAGCAGCCAAGTGCGGGGCTCATATAATTCACCCCTCCACTTT CASSQVRGSYNSPLHF
TRBJ1-6 TRBV7-2 - - TGTGCCAGCAGCTTAGGCACAGACCCCCTTTTGACCCTCCACTTT CASSLGTDPLLTLHF
TRBJ1-2 TRBV27 - - TGTGCCAGCACCATAACCTTCGGGGGGGGTGGCTACACCTTC CASTITFGGGGYTF
TRBJ1-6 TRBV4-1 - - TGCGCCAGCAGCCAAGACGGCAGCCCGGGGAGGGGGTCACCCCTCCACTTT CASSQDGSPGRGSPLHF
TRBJ2-3 TRBV11-2 - TRBD2 TGTGCCAGCAGCTTAGCCGGGCGGGAGGGCCCTACGCAGTATTTT CASSLAGREGPTQYF
TRBJ2-3 TRBV5-1 - - TGCGCCAGCAGCTTTGAGGATACGCAGTATTTT CASSFEDTQYF
TRBJ1-6 TRBV5-1 - TRBD1 TGCGCCAGCAAGGACAGGGGGGCGAATTCACCCCTCCACTTT CASKDRGANSPLHF
TRBJ2-3 TRBV5-1 - TRBD1 TGCGCCAGCGCCCCGGGACAGGGATACACAGATACGCAGTATTTT CASAPGQGYTDTQYF
TRBJ1-4 TRBV10-1 - TRBD1 TGCGCCGGTTACACCACAGGGGGCGCAGTTGAAAAACTGTTTTTT CAGYTTGGAVEKLFF
TRBJ2-3 TRBV4-2 - TRBD2 TGTGCCAGCAGCCAAGATTTGAGCAACGGGAGGTATATAGATACGCAGTATTTT CASSQDLSNGRYIDTQYF
TRBJ2-5 TRBV5-6 few - TGTGCCAGCAGCTTCAGGGCCGGGTATCCACAAGGGGAGACCCAGTACTTC CASSFRAGYPQGETQYF
TRBJ2-1 TRBV19 - - TGTGCCAGTAGTATTAGCCCTGTACAGGGTGGGGAGCAGTTCTTC CASSISPVQGGEQFF
TRBJ1-1 TRBV7-2 - TRBD1 TGTGCCAGCAGCTCCATCCCAGGGGGGAACACTGAAGCTTTCTTT CASSSIPGGNTEAFF
TRBJ1-6 TRBV13 - - TGTGCCAGCAGCTTGCCAGGGGAAAGTTCACCCCTCCACTTT CASSLPGESSPLHF
TRBJ1-3 TRBV6-5 - - TGTGCCAGCAGTGACTCCATAACAGGAAACACCATATATTTT CASSDSITGNTIYF
TRBJ2-2 TRBV7-2 - - TGTGCCAGCAGCCTGCTGGGCTATAACACCGGGGAGCTGTTTTTT CASSLLGYNTGELFF
TRBJ1-2 TRBV3-1/TRBV3-2 few - TGTGCCAGCAGCCAAGATGGCGGGCTAATGTATGGCTACACCTTC CASSQDGGLMYGYTF
TRBJ2-1 TRBV29-1 - TRBD2 TGCAGCGTTCTAAACTACATGACTAGCGGGAGGGCCCCTAGCTCCTACAATGAGCAGTTCTTC CSVLNYMTSGRAPSSYNEQFF
TRBJ2-3 TRBV4-2 once TRBD2 TGTGCCAGCAGCCAAGCCTTGACTAGCGGGACGGGGGCGCAGTATTTT CASSQALTSGTGAQYF
TRBJ2-5 TRBV6-6 - - TGTGCCAGCAGCCCGACACCGGCGGGGACCCAGTACTTC CASSPTPAGTQYF
TRBJ2-2 TRBV9 - TRBD2 TGTGCCAGCAGCCCCTGGACTAGCGGTTCGAACACCGGGGAGCTGTTTTTT CASSPWTSGSNTGELFF
TRBJ1-2 TRBV18 - TRBD1 TGTGCCAGCTCGCCTGACAGGGGGCGCGACTATGGCTACACCTTC CASSPDRGRDYGYTF
TRBJ2-5 TRBV11-2 - - TGTGCCAGCAGCTTACAGGGGAGTGCGGAGACCCAGTACTTC CASSLQGSAETQYF
TRBJ2-7 TRBV4-1 - TRBD2 TGCGCCAGCAGCCCCCTGGGGACTAGCGGGGCACCTGACTACGAGCAGTACTTC CASSPLGTSGAPDYEQYF
TRBJ2-1 TRBV7-9 - TRBD2 TGTGCCAGCAGAAGGGGACTAGCGGGAGGGCGGGACCTAGGCGATGAGCAGTTCTTC CASRRGLAGGRDLGDEQFF
TRBJ2-7 TRBV19 few TRBD2 TGTGCCAGTAGTATTTTTAGCGGGAGAAACAACGAGCAGTACTTC CASSIFSGRNNEQYF
TRBJ2-3 TRBV5-1 - TRBD1 TGCGCCAGCAGCCTCAGGACAGGGGAAGTCGTAGATACGCAGTATTTT CASSLRTGEVVDTQYF
TRBJ2-3 TRBV5-6 many TRBD2 TGTGCCAGCAGCCTTTCGAGGGGTAGCGGGAGGAGAGCAGATACGCAGTATTTT CASSLSRGSGRRADTQYF
TRBJ2-1 TRBV5-1 - TRBD2 TGCGCCAGCAGCTTTCTAGCGGGAGGATCAGGGTACAATGAGCAGTTCTTC CASSFLAGGSGYNEQFF
TRBJ1-3 TRBV6-5 - - TGTGCCAGCAGTCGAGGACAGATCTCTGGAAACACCATATATTTT CASSRGQISGNTIYF
TRBJ2-3 TRBV5-4 - - TGTGCCAGCAGCTTCGAGTCGTCAGATACGCAGTATTTT CASSFESSDTQYF
TRBJ1-4 TRBV4-1 - TRBD1 TGCGCCAGCAGCCAGCAGGGGGCAGCTGAAAAACTGTTTTTT CASSQQGAAEKLFF
TRBJ1-1 TRBV5-4 - - TGTGCCAGCAGCTTGGGCAGGGTGGCGGTTGAAGCTTTCTTT CASSLGRVAVEAFF
TRBJ1-5 TRBV5-1 - TRBD1 TGCGCCAGCTCCCGGGACAGTTATCAGCCCCAGCATTTT CASSRDSYQPQHF